This TCR beta chain was observed in a study of cytomegalovirus exposure and HLA in healthy donors (dated by TCRdb to about 2017). Broadly, across the study: According to a later analysis, one platform produced both the 100 to 150 validation repertoires and the roughly 650 repertoires of the first cohort. The study aimed to test whether cataloging public T cell receptors could reveal signatures of past pathogen exposure. In addition to the first cohort of 500 to 850 subjects, a separate validation cohort of some 120 different subjects was used. To predict cytomegalovirus infection status, the study brought together high-throughput TCR immunosequencing, statistical association of individual TCRs with disease status, and machine learning. Broad study findings and their caveats: In vitro tests confirmed that a few of the cytomegalovirus-associated TCR beta chains recognize cytomegalovirus antigens. Most TCR sequences were observed very rarely across donors, whereas some public TCRs were present in many individuals. It was suggested by the authors that the approach could potentially be generalized to other disease states and immunological phenotypes. The classifier was reported to diagnose cytomegalovirus status with high specificity and sensitivity in both the original cohort and the validation cohort. A later analysis lacked HLA typing for the validation cohort, so it scored co-occurrence in that cohort across all 110 or so repertoires. Of the cluster scores, 94% were above 0 in a later analysis, which found that TCRs clustered in the first cohort also tended to co-occur in the approximately 120 validation repertoires. The study listed 150 to 200 TCR beta chains as associated with cytomegalovirus.

The donors were included in the validation cohort of some 120 subjects, a group kept apart from the approximately 650-subject first cohort. Library generation was performed with the immunoSEQ multiplex PCR assay. The authors processed their data as follows. A statistical classification framework was developed to diagnose cytomegalovirus status using the catalog of TCR beta chain sequences. The clones in this table, taken by TCRdb from immuneACCESS, are in-frame only. Not every clone is retained; where verified, under half of the shortfall comes from an unresolved V gene, and the cause of the rest is unknown. Clonal size and the V and J genes are those of that table, whereas D and trimming came from the DNA. The sample data list 250,000 or so clones, and more than 75% of these were observed just once. The top ten clonotypes cover 2.6% of the sample. Spanning cysteine to phenylalanine, the CDR3 consists of 15 amino acids. The read is trimmed to its CDR3 DNA, 45 bases read in frame from base 1. The germline V gene provides CDR1 SNHLY and CDR2 FYNNEI. A distance of 15 bases separates the germline ends of V and J, which lose 4 bases and 3 bases respectively.

As regards this clone: Its recognized antigen is unknown. Per-nucleotide qualities are absent, and no much larger clonotype sits a single base away.

The sequence derives from a man aged 18 to 35 in good health and CMV-seronegative. The chain is made from TRBV2 and TRBJ1-2, with TRBD1 as a weak D call on 6 bases. Sequencing was carried out using PBMCs. Here the CDR3 is given as CASSVGQPSYYGYTF. The DNA is TGTGCCAGCAGTGTTGGACAGCCCTCTTACTATGGCTACACCTTC.